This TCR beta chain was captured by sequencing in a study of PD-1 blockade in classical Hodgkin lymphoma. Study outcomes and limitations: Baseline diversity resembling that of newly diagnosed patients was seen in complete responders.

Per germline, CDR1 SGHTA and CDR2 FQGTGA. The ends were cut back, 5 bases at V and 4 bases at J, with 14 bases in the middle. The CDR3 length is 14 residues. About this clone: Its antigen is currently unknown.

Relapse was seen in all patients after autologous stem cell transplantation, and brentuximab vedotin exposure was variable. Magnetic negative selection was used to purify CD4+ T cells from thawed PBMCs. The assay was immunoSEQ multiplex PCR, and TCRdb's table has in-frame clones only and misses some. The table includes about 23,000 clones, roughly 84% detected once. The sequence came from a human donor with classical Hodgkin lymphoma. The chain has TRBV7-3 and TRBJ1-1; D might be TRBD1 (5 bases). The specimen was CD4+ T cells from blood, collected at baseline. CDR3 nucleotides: TGTGCCAGCAGCCGACGACCAGGGTTCACTGAAGCTTTCTTT. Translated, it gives CASSRRPGFTEAFF.